This TCR beta chain originates from a study of shared clonotypes between healthy human individuals. The V gene end was trimmed by 1 base and the J gene end by 2 bases; junction bases not matched to a gene: 8. CDR3 length: 16 amino acids. The V gene's germline CDR1 is SQVTM and CDR2 ANQGSEA. The table came from immunoSEQ multiplex PCR; TCRdb's copy has only in-frame clones and leaves some out. Among fewer than 1.6 million clones, about 98.5% were seen once, and the ten largest hold approximately 0.4%. CD4+ cell separation produced CD45RA+ naive and CD45RA-negative memory subsets. Input material: naive CD4+ T cells sorted from blood. The sample's subset: CD45RA+ positively selected. This receptor was obtained from a man younger than 45 in good health. The V and J genes are TRBV29-1 and TRBJ2-7; 10 bases agree with TRBD2. CDR3 residues: CSVEGGGLAGAYEQYF. CDR3 nucleotides: TGCAGCGTTGAAGGGGGCGGGCTAGCGGGAGCCTACGAGCAGTACTTC.